The 7 T cell receptor beta chains below all came from one sample that was sequenced in a study of T cells in Graves' hyperthyroidism and ophthalmopathy. Researchers took RNA transcripts and amplified the TCR beta CDR3 regions from them. TCR CDR3 underwent first-round RT-PCR with the HTBI primer set. TCRdb re-analysed the multiplex PCR reads in MiXCR, keeping a single row per CDR3 protein. The data contain some 320,000 distinct CDR3 sequences, roughly 15% of them singletons. The sample comprised blood. The source is a woman in her thirties or forties with Graves' ophthalmopathy.

In its sample, this clonotype was seen many times. V gene TRBV2 combines with J gene TRBJ1-2, with D perhaps matching TRBD1 (5 bases). The CDR3 consists of 16 residues. Germline CDR1 SNHLY, CDR2 FYNNEI. V was shortened by 6 bases and J by 0 bases, with 17 bases between the two germline ends. CDR3 DNA sequence: TGTGCCAGCAGAGAATGGACAACTGGGGCTAACTATGGCTACACCTTC. This translates into CASREWTTGANYGYTF.

The chain employs TRBV4-2 and TRBJ2-1; the D gene is possibly TRBD1 (5 bases). In germline, CDR1 is LGHNA, CDR2 YNFKEQ. There are 14 residues in the CDR3. V lost 3 bases, J lost 4 bases, and 10 bases lay in between. The CDR3 bases are TGTGCCAGCAGCCAGGGGCCCCTTTACAATGAGCAGTTCTTC. It specifies CASSQGPLYNEQFF.

This clonotype has ten or more counts. The chain joins TRBV15 to TRBJ1-5, with D perhaps TRBD1 (6 bases). With 9 bases removed from V and 6 bases from J, the gap between germline ends came to 15 bases. CDR1 LNHNV and CDR2 YYDKDF come from the germline V gene (reference sequence). This CDR3 has 13 residues. The CDR3: CATAGAGSQPQHF. Here the CDR3 DNA reads TGTGCCACGGCAGGGGCGGGAAGTCAGCCCCAGCATTTT.

This clonotype was picked up many times. This chain connects TRBV28 to TRBJ2-3, with TRBD2 matching 10 bases. J gave up 5 bases and V 2 bases, and 10 bases lay outside the gene matches. The CDR3 loop spans 17 amino acids. Germline V lookup: CDR1 MDHEN, CDR2 SYDVKM. The CDR3 region is CASSLNGAGGPGDTQYF. Written as DNA, the CDR3 is TGTGCCAGCAGTTTAAATGGAGCGGGAGGGCCGGGAGATACGCAGTATTTT.

The rearrangement uses TRBV28 and TRBJ2-2; 7 nucleotides match TRBD2. Germline CDR1 MDHEN, CDR2 SYDVKM. The CDR3 runs 19 residues. V shed 7 bases and J 2 bases; nucleotides not matched to a gene: 19. The chain's CDR3 is CASTKFPPRLAVNTGELFF. The CDR3 coding sequence is TGTGCCAGCACTAAGTTCCCCCCGAGGCTAGCGGTTAACACCGGGGAGCTGTTTTTT.

This clonotype was seen many times. The DNA for the CDR3 is TGTGCCAGCAGCCCAGACAGGGGGAATGGCTACACCTTC. Translating gives CASSPDRGNGYTF. This rearrangement joins TRBV7-8 to TRBJ1-2; 9 bases agree with TRBD1. Germline lookup yields CDR1 SGHVS and CDR2 FQNEAQ. The length of the CDR3 is 13 residues. V dropped 5 bases and J dropped 6; count of bases not matched to a gene: 4.

This chain links TRBV3-1 with TRBJ2-2; D is possibly TRBD1 (8 bases). The germline V gene encodes CDR1 LGHDT and CDR2 YNNKEL (reference sequence). This CDR3 contains 16 residues. Trimming took off 4 bases at V and 4 bases at J, with 16 bases between the two ends. CDR3 sequence: CASSRNRGGTTGELFF. The CDR3 DNA reads TGTGCCAGCAGCCGCAACAGGGGGGGAACCACCGGGGAGCTGTTTTTT.